The clone carrying this T cell receptor (beta chain) was observed at least ten times. Its antigen is still unknown. The V gene lost 0 bases and the J gene lost 4 bases, with 11 bases spanning the gap. This CDR3 comprises 15 residues. Looked up from germline, CDR1 is LGHNA and CDR2 is YSLEER. The data were taken from a study of T-cell reconstitution after alpha-beta-depleted transplantation in children. Study findings and constraints: Surviving recipient cells, namely T cells and thymic progenitors, were the source of high day-60 TCRbeta diversity in some patients. Most T-cell counts and diversity one year after the transplant came from T cells that were newly produced. Expanded clones from the graft, numbering several hundred, reportedly supplied alpha-beta T cells about two months after transplant.

Construction of the TCRbeta library involved unique molecular identifiers. One entry per CDR3 protein, called by TCRdb with MiXCR from the PCR reads. The data contain 200,000 or so distinct CDR3 sequences, 5.5% to 7% of them seen just once; the ten biggest clones take up around 4.3%. The TCR was taken from a girl under three years old with combined immunodeficiency, due to receive a stem cell transplant. This chain joins TRBV4-3 and TRBJ2-3; D remains ambiguous. The source was PBMCs, collected before TCRalphabeta/CD19-depleted stem cell transplant. CDR3 in DNA: TGCGCCAGCAGCCAAGATCGGTCAACGGCAGATACGCAGTATTTT. Protein product: CASSQDRSTADTQYF.